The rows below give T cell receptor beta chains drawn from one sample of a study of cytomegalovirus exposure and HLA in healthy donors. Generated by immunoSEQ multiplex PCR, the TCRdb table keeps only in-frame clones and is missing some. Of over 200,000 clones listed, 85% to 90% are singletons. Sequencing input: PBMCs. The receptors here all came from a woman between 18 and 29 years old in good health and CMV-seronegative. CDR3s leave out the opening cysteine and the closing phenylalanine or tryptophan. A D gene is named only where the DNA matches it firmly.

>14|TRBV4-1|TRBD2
ASSHLDTSGQETQY
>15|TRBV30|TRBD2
AWRAHISSGRAVTQY
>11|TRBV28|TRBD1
ASTRGGGDGYT
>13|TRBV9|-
ASSERDTPINEQF
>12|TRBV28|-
ASSRWQGLGGYT
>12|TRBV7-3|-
ASSLTPGSYEQY
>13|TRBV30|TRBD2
AWASGAGGSYEQY
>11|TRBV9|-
ASSSNSPGELF
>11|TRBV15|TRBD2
ATSRLAGGAQY
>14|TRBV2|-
ASSARGINSNQPQH
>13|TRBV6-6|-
ASSYGRQDNTEAF
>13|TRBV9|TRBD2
ASSVDLAGYNEQF
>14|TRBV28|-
ASTRAGSRGANVLT